Listed below are T cell receptor beta chains from one sample, sequenced in a study of regulatory T cells in long-lasting Graves disease. Via MiXCR, TCRdb re-called the multiplex PCR reads, giving one row per CDR3 protein. The profile shows about 360,000 distinct CDR3 sequences, around 15% of them singletons. This same sample was also taken into another study, of T cells in Graves' hyperthyroidism and ophthalmopathy.

Source: peripheral blood mononuclear cells (PBMCs), taken at new diagnosis, from a patient treated with antithyroid drugs. All receptors come from a woman aged 18-29 years with Graves disease. The CDR3 runs from the conserved cysteine through the conserved F or W. The order of the fields is V gene, D gene, J gene, clone size, CDR3 protein, CDR3 DNA. A D gene is named only where the DNA matches it firmly. Some rows have no size entry. The others give once, few or many, or a class for an expanded clone.

TRBV4-1	.	TRBJ2-7	many	CASSQVGGPGYEQYF	TGCGCCAGCAGCCAAGTGGGGGGTCCGGGATACGAGCAGTACTTC
TRBV28	.	TRBJ1-5	few	CASSDRQPQHF	TGTGCCAGCAGTGACCGCCAGCCCCAGCATTTT
TRBV28	TRBD2	TRBJ2-1	many	CASTLAGGIINEQFF	TGTGCCAGCACACTAGCGGGGGGTATCATAAATGAGCAGTTCTTC
TRBV9	TRBD1	TRBJ1-1	many	CASSVQGAGTEAFF	TGTGCCAGCAGCGTGCAGGGGGCCGGCACTGAAGCTTTCTTT
TRBV24-1	.	TRBJ1-2	many	CATSDTGTGTYGYTF	TGTGCCACCAGTGATACAGGGACTGGAACCTATGGCTACACCTTC
TRBV27	TRBD2	TRBJ2-5	many	CASSQMGGVQETQYF	TGTGCCAGCAGTCAGATGGGGGGGGTCCAAGAGACCCAGTACTTC
TRBV7-3	.	TRBJ1-2	many	CASSLTQQGPGGYTF	TGTGCCAGCAGCCTTACCCAACAGGGCCCAGGAGGCTACACCTTC
TRBV4-2	TRBD2	TRBJ2-2	few	CASSQDVAGGPGELFF	TGTGCCAGCAGCCAAGATGTGGCGGGGGGGCCCGGGGAGCTGTTTTTT
TRBV19	TRBD1	TRBJ2-7	.	CASSAIYRGPPYEQYF	TGTGCCAGTAGTGCCATCTACAGGGGGCCTCCCTACGAGCAGTACTTC
TRBV2	TRBD1	TRBJ1-1	few	CASSLIPTGRTEAFF	TGTGCCAGCAGTCTAATACCGACAGGGCGCACTGAAGCTTTCTTT
TRBV6-1	TRBD2	TRBJ2-7	many	CASSEGTSRSHEQYF	TGTGCCAGCAGTGAAGGGACTAGCAGGAGCCACGAGCAGTACTTC
TRBV30	.	TRBJ2-2	.	CLGTSDTGELFF	TGCCTTGGGACATCAGACACCGGGGAGCTGTTTTTT
TRBV11-2	.	TRBJ1-2	few	CASRRSEVRGYTF	TGTGCCAGCAGGCGGTCCGAAGTTAGGGGCTACACCTTC
TRBV7-8	TRBD2	TRBJ2-3	many	CASSLVASGRINTQYF	TGTGCCAGCAGCTTAGTCGCTAGCGGGAGGATAAATACGCAGTATTTT
TRBV6-5	.	TRBJ2-1	many	CASSYSGVGTYNEQFF	TGTGCCAGCAGTTACTCGGGGGTCGGGACATACAATGAGCAGTTCTTC
TRBV30	TRBD1	TRBJ1-1	many	CAWSVRQGMNTEAFF	TGTGCCTGGAGTGTTAGACAGGGGATGAACACTGAAGCTTTCTTT
TRBV10-3	.	TRBJ2-1	.	CAISGSGVTGSYNEQFF	TGTGCCATCAGTGGATCAGGGGTCACTGGGTCCTACAATGAGCAGTTCTTC
TRBV5-1	TRBD1	TRBJ1-2	.	CASSLGDRGNYYGYTF	TGCGCCAGCAGCTTGGGGGACAGGGGGAATTACTATGGCTACACCTTC
TRBV12-3/TRBV12-4	.	TRBJ1-2	.	CASSHSLGHRGNYGYTF	TGTGCCAGCAGCCACTCACTGGGACATCGGGGGAACTATGGCTACACCTTC
TRBV19	TRBD2	TRBJ2-1	.	CASKSGLAPYNEQFF	TGTGCCAGTAAATCGGGACTAGCGCCATACAATGAGCAGTTCTTC
TRBV18	.	TRBJ2-7	.	CASSPTGQYF	TGTGCCAGCTCACCCACGGGGCAGTACTTC
TRBV28	.	TRBJ2-7	many	CASSLSGVSYEQYF	TGTGCCAGCAGTTTATCGGGCGTCTCCTACGAGCAGTACTTC
TRBV4-1	TRBD2	TRBJ2-3	.	CASSQRLADTQYF	TGCGCCAGCAGCCAGAGACTAGCCGATACGCAGTATTTT
TRBV20-1	TRBD2	TRBJ2-3	few	CSARLGGTTDTQYF	TGCAGTGCTAGACTCGGGGGGACCACAGATACGCAGTATTTT
TRBV5-1	.	TRBJ1-4	few	CASSLAGVNEKLFF	TGCGCCAGCAGCTTGGCAGGGGTCAATGAAAAACTGTTTTTT
TRBV7-9	.	TRBJ2-7	.	CASSLSGGPPYEQYF	TGTGCCAGCAGCTTATCCGGGGGGCCTCCCTACGAGCAGTACTTC
TRBV7-2	TRBD2	TRBJ2-3	few	CASSRDTASGGLALYF	TGTGCCAGCAGCCGAGATACGGCTAGCGGGGGTTTGGCATTATATTTT